The T cell receptor beta chain under discussion was sequenced for a study of cytomegalovirus exposure and HLA in healthy donors. V gave up 1 base and J gave up 8 bases, with 15 bases separating them. This CDR3 has 15 amino acids. Germline CDR1 and CDR2: LNHDA and SQIVND (reference sequence). Findings and caveats of the study: The study put about 180 TCR beta chains on its list as cytomegalovirus-associated. Published work reported that the classifier diagnosed cytomegalovirus status with high specificity and sensitivity.

As for this clone: The target antigen is unknown.

The roughly 120-subject validation cohort, separate from the approximately 660-subject first cohort, included the donors. Clones were sequenced by immunoSEQ multiplex PCR, and TCRdb holds only the in-frame ones, with some missing. The table has some 240,000 clones, around 86% seen once. The chain recombines TRBV19 with TRBJ2-1; a possible D gene is TRBD2 (6 bases). Sequenced input: PBMCs. The receptor was isolated from a woman aged 25 to 39 in good health and CMV-seropositive. CDR3 loop: CASSIVRTPGDEQFF. CDR3 in DNA: TGTGCCAGTAGTATAGTTCGGACTCCGGGGGATGAGCAGTTCTTC.